A single sample gave rise to the 8 T cell receptor beta chains below, sequenced in a study of OX40 agonist ivuxolimab in advanced cancers. The receptor library was made with the immunoSEQ multiplex PCR assay. TCRdb retrieved this table from immuneACCESS and kept in-frame rearrangements only. Not all clones are present; in checked studies, unresolved V genes account for under half, and no reason is known for the remainder. This sample lists about 19,000 clones; approximately 78% were detected once. The leading ten clones occupy 26% of the sample. This material consisted of CD4+ or CD8+ T cells sorted from blood, taken in a trial of the OX40 agonist ivuxolimab. The source is an adult with an advanced solid tumor such as melanoma, head and neck, liver or kidney cancer.

The V and J genes are TRBV5-8 and TRBJ1-2; TRBD1 matches 8 bases. The CDR3 totals 15 residues. Germline CDR1 and CDR2: SGHTS and YDEGEE. V lost 0 bases and J lost 4; bases outside the gene matches: 5. CDR3 loop: CASSLEWTGTYGYTF. The CDR3 DNA reads TGTGCCAGCAGCTTGGAATGGACAGGGACCTATGGCTACACCTTC.

The chain joins TRBV6-5 to TRBJ2-7; D perhaps matches TRBD2 (6 bases). Per germline, CDR1 MNHEY and CDR2 SVGAGI. This CDR3 spans 16 amino acids. Trimming pared 2 bases from V and 2 bases from J, leaving 16 bases between. CDR3 loop: CASSYDGTGTAYEQYF. CDR3 bases: TGTGCCAGCAGTTACGACGGGACCGGGACTGCCTACGAGCAGTACTTC.

The gene calls are TRBV4-3 and TRBJ2-5, with D perhaps TRBD1 (5 bases). TRBJ2-7 matches the DNA end more closely, so the J call is doubtful. CDR1 is LGHNA, CDR2 YSLEER, per germline. CDR3 length: 17 residues. The CDR3 sequence is CASSQGLGLGLTYEQYF. Written as DNA, the CDR3 is TGCGCCAGCAGCCAAGGGCTGGGGCTCGGCCTTACTTACGAGCAGTACTTC.

The CDR3 region is CASSSFWGQVNNEQFF. DNA of the CDR3: TGTGCCAGCAGCTCCTTTTGGGGGCAGGTTAACAATGAGCAGTTCTTC. This sequence joins TRBV5-4 and TRBJ2-1, with D perhaps TRBD1 (6 bases). Germline lookup yields CDR1 SGHNT and CDR2 YYREEE (reference sequence). V was cut by 3 bases and J by 5 bases, with 18 bases left in between. The CDR3 spans 16 residues.

The gene calls are TRBV4-3 and TRBJ1-5; D gene unclear. There are 13 residues in the CDR3. The V gene lost 0 bases and the J gene lost 4 bases, with 4 bases spanning the gap. CDR1 is LGHNA and CDR2 is YSLEER in the germline V gene. The CDR3 bases are TGCGCCAGCAGCCAAGAGTGGAATCAGCCCCAGCATTTT. Amino acid sequence: CASSQEWNQPQHF.

This clone was seen only once. The chain employs TRBV18 and TRBJ2-7; 8 positions match TRBD1. Losses at the gene ends were 6 bases for V and 5 bases for J; bases not matched to a gene: 15. Germline V gene sequence: CDR1 KGHSH, CDR2 LQKENI. CDR3 length: 16 amino acids. The CDR3 loop is CASSPSFGQGSHEQYF. CDR3 nucleotide sequence: TGTGCCAGCTCTCCCTCCTTCGGACAGGGTAGCCACGAGCAGTACTTC.

This sequence joins TRBV27 and TRBJ1-2; no firm D call. The CDR3 consists of 15 residues. The germline gives CDR1 MNHEY, CDR2 SMNVEV (reference sequence). V gave up 5 bases and J gave up 5 bases, with 18 bases separating them. In DNA, the CDR3 is TGTGCCAGCAGTACCCTGGACGGATTTAGGTATGGCTACACCTTC. This encodes CASSTLDGFRYGYTF.

The rearrangement links TRBV4-1 to TRBJ2-1; 14 bases map to TRBD2. CDR1 is MGHRA and CDR2 is YSYEKL in the germline V gene. This CDR3 has 16 amino acids. Germline trimming cut 4 bases from V and 13 bases from J; bases unmatched to any gene: 12. The DNA of the CDR3 is TGCGCCAGCAGCCCAGAAATGGGGACTAGCGGGAGAGATCAGTTCTTC. Protein sequence: CASSPEMGTSGRDQFF.